This TCR beta chain was found in a study of T cells after yellow fever vaccination. Trimming removed 2 bases from V and 10 bases from J, with 21 bases in between. The CDR3 extends over 17 amino acids. The germline V gene has CDR1 MNHNY and CDR2 SVGAGI (reference sequence). One entry per CDR3 protein, called by TCRdb with MiXCR from the 5' RACE reads. The sample yields some 320,000 distinct CDR3 sequences, approximately 4.5% seen once. Study-wide results and limits: Only a small proportion of the clonotypes turned up in both the CD4 and the CD8 compartments, likely arising from convergent recombination.

This clonotype occurred many times. The antigen is undetermined. J is TRBJ1-6 and V is TRBV6-6, with a weak D call TRBD1 (6 bases). The sequence was collected from a man between 18 and 35 years old who received the YFV17D yellow fever vaccine. The sequences come from PBMCs, collected 15 days after the yellow fever booster vaccination. CDR3 amino acids: CASSYRDGGAFNSPLHF. The CDR3 DNA follows: TGTGCCAGCAGTTACAGGGATGGGGGCGCGTTTAACTCACCCCTCCACTTT.